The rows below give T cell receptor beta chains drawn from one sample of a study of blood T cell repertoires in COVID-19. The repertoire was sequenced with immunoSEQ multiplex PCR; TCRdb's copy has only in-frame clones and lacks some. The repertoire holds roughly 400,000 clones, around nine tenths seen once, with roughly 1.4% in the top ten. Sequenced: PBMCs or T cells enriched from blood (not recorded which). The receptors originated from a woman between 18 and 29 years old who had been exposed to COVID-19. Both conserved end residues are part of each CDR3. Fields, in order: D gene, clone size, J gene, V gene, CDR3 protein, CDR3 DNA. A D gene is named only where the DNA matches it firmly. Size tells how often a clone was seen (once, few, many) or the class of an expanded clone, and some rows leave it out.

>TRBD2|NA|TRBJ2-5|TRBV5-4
CASSLTSGGSETQYF
TGTGCCAGCAGCTTGACTAGCGGGGGGTCAGAGACCCAGTACTTC
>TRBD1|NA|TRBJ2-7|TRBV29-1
CSVVPGQGSYEQYF
TGCAGCGTAGTACCTGGACAGGGGTCCTACGAGCAGTACTTC
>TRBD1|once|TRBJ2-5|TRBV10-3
CAIKPGQGRQETQYF
TGTGCCATCAAGCCGGGACAGGGTCGGCAAGAGACCCAGTACTTC
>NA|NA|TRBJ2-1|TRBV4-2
CASSQDKYGQESDNEQFF
TGTGCCAGCAGCCAAGATAAGTACGGCCAGGAATCGGACAATGAGCAGTTCTTC
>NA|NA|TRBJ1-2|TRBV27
CASSDWGGNYGYTF
TGTGCCAGCAGTGACTGGGGGGGGAACTATGGCTACACCTTC
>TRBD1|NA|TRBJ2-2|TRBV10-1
CASTATGANTGELFF
TGCGCCAGCACCGCGACAGGGGCGAACACCGGGGAGCTGTTTTTT
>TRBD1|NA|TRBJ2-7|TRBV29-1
CSAGTGTSYEQYF
TGCAGCGCCGGGACAGGGACCTCCTACGAGCAGTACTTC
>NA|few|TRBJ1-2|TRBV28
CASRPRTNAYGYTF
TGTGCCAGCAGACCGCGGACAAACGCCTATGGCTACACCTTC
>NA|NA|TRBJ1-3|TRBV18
CASSPLDTSSGNTIYF
TGTGCCAGCTCACCTCTCGACACTTCCTCTGGAAACACCATATATTTT
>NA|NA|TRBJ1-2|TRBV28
CASSSTDGYTF
TGTGCCAGCAGTTCTACAGATGGCTACACCTTC
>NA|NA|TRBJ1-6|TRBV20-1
CSASLRGASPLHF
TGCAGTGCTAGTCTACGGGGAGCTTCACCCCTCCACTTT
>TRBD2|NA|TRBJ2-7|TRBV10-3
CAISGGGSYEQYF
TGTGCCATCAGTGGGGGGGGTAGCTACGAGCAGTACTTC
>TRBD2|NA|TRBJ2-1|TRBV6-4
CASRAGGPYNEQFF
TGTGCCAGCAGAGCGGGGGGGCCGTACAATGAGCAGTTCTTC
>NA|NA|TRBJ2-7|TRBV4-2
CASSQGVGPYEQYF
TGTGCCAGCAGCCAAGGCGTGGGCCCCTACGAGCAGTACTTC
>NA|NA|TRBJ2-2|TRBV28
CASSLGPLAGTGELFF
TGTGCCAGCAGTTTAGGTCCGCTAGCAGGCACCGGGGAGCTGTTTTTT
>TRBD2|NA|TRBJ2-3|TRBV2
CASSEDKLAGKDTQYF
TGTGCCAGCAGTGAGGATAAACTAGCGGGAAAAGATACGCAGTATTTT
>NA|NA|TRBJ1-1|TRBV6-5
CASSYVYNTEAFF
TGTGCCAGCAGTTACGTGTATAACACTGAAGCTTTCTTT
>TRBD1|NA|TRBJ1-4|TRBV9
CASSVTEGGTNEKLFF
TGTGCCAGCAGCGTGACGGAAGGGGGCACTAATGAAAAACTGTTTTTT
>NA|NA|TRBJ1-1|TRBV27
CASSFTYREGTEAFF
TGTGCCAGCAGTTTTACGTACCGAGAGGGCACTGAAGCTTTCTTT
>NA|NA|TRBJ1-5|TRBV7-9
CASSRAGGNQPQHF
TGTGCCAGCAGCAGGGCCGGGGGCAATCAGCCCCAGCATTTT
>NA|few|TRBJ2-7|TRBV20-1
CSAKGTYEQYF
TGCAGTGCTAAGGGGACCTACGAGCAGTACTTC
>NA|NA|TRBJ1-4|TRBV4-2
CASSHFKDTGPTNEKLFF
TGTGCCAGCAGCCACTTTAAGGACACCGGTCCAACTAATGAAAAACTGTTTTTT
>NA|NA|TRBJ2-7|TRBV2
CASSDVPYYEQYF
TGTGCCAGCAGTGACGTCCCGTACTACGAGCAGTACTTC
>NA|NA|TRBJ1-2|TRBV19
CASSDSVSVYGYTF
TGTGCCAGTAGTGACAGTGTTTCCGTCTATGGCTACACCTTC
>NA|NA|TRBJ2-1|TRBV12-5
CASGIGSSYNEQFF
TGTGCTAGTGGTATAGGGAGCTCCTACAATGAGCAGTTCTTC
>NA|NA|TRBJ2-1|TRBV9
CASSVEIRGHNDEQFF
TGTGCCAGCAGCGTAGAAATCAGGGGCCATAACGATGAGCAGTTCTTC
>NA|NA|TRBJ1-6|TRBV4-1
CASSQAPGSDSPLHF
TGCGCCAGCAGCCAGGCCCCGGGAAGCGATTCACCCCTCCACTTT
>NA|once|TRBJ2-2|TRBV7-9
CASSSANTGELFF
TGTGCCAGCAGCTCCGCGAACACCGGGGAGCTGTTTTTT
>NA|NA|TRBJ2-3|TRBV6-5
CASSYVQGRTDTQYF
TGTGCCAGCAGTTACGTCCAGGGCCGCACAGATACGCAGTATTTT
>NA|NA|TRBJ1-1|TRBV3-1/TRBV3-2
CASSQDGGTEAFF
TGTGCCAGCAGCCAAGACGGGGGCACTGAAGCTTTCTTT
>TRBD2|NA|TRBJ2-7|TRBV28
CASSTGRLAGGFSYEQYF
TGTGCCAGCAGCACTGGGAGACTAGCGGGAGGGTTCTCCTACGAGCAGTACTTC
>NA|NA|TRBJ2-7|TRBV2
CASSVTVLYEQYF
TGTGCCAGCAGTGTGACTGTACTCTACGAGCAGTACTTC
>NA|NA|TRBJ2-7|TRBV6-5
CASSYSGYSLYEQYF
TGTGCCAGCAGTTACTCCGGCTACAGTCTCTACGAGCAGTACTTC
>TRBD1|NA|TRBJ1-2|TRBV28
CASRRDRPDYTF
TGTGCCAGCAGACGGGACAGGCCCGACTACACCTTC
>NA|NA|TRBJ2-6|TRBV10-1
CASSGLEGSGANVLTF
TGCGCCAGCAGTGGATTGGAGGGCTCTGGGGCCAACGTCCTGACTTTC
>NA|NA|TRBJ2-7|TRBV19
CASSIDRSYEQYF
TGTGCCAGTAGTATAGACAGATCCTACGAGCAGTACTTC
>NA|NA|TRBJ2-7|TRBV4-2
CASSQAHNTETTYEQYF
TGTGCCAGCAGCCAAGCCCATAATACAGAGACTACCTACGAGCAGTACTTC
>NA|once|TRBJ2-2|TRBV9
CASSVYKGQGTGELFF
TGTGCCAGCAGCGTATATAAGGGGCAAGGCACCGGGGAGCTGTTTTTT
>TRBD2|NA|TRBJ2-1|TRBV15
CATSGPPGLAGGSSYNEQFF
TGTGCCACCAGCGGTCCCCCGGGACTAGCGGGAGGGAGCTCCTACAATGAGCAGTTCTTC
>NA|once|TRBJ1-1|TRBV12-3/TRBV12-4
CASSPGQNTEAFF
TGTGCCAGCAGTCCGGGACAAAACACTGAAGCTTTCTTT
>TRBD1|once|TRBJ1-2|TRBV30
CAWNRGDIDGYTF
TGTGCCTGGAACAGGGGCGATATCGATGGCTACACCTTC
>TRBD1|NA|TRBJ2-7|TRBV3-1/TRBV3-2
CASSQGWGQGGNIGAYEQYF
TGTGCCAGCAGCCAAGGTTGGGGACAGGGTGGTAATATTGGCGCCTACGAGCAGTACTTC
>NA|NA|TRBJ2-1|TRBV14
CASSQVTAYNEQFF
TGTGCCAGCAGCCAAGTAACAGCTTACAATGAGCAGTTCTTC
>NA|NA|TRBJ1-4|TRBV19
CASSLGSRDEKLFF
TGTGCCAGTAGTCTCGGGAGCCGGGATGAAAAACTGTTTTTT
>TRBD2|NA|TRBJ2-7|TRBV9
CASSHEWTSGGLYEQYF
TGTGCCAGCAGCCATGAATGGACTAGCGGGGGCCTCTACGAGCAGTACTTC
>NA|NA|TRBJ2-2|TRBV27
CASSPYRDHTGELFF
TGTGCCAGCAGCCCCTACAGGGACCACACCGGGGAGCTGTTTTTT
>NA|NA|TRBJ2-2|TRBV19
CASSIKNIGTNTGELFF
TGTGCCAGTAGTATAAAAAACATCGGGACGAACACCGGGGAGCTGTTTTTT
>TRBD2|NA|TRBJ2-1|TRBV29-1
CSVGTSGIVNEQFF
TGCAGCGTTGGGACTAGCGGGATTGTCAATGAGCAGTTCTTC
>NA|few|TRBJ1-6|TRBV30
CAWSLYRAGSYNSPLHF
TGTGCCTGGAGTTTATACAGGGCTGGGTCCTATAATTCACCCCTCCACTTT
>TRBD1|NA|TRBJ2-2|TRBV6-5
CASSLYRGNGELFF
TGTGCCAGCAGCCTCTACAGGGGTAATGGGGAGCTGTTTTTT
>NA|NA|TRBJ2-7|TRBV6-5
CASGLSYEQYF
TGTGCCAGCGGGCTTTCCTACGAGCAGTACTTC